This T cell receptor (beta chain) was observed in a study of cytomegalovirus exposure and HLA in healthy donors (dated by TCRdb to the late 2010s). Regarding the study in general: An earlier analysis of 587 of the donors reported 250 to 350 Gb of sequence data and around 100 million unique TCR beta sequences obtained from around 190 million T cells. Roughly 300 gigabases of sequencing data and 70 million to 95 million unique TCR sequences made up an early release that covered several hundred HLA-typed donors. The genetic ancestry cluster associated with self-reported Caucasian donors included around 76% of the 398 genotyped donors. The study aimed to test whether signatures of past pathogen exposure could be identified by cataloging public T cell receptors. Using immunosequencing, the study profiled T cell repertoires from about 650 subjects and related those repertoires to cytomegalovirus serostatus. A separate validation cohort of 100 to 150 different subjects was used in addition to the approximately 610-subject first cohort. To predict cytomegalovirus infection status, the study brought together high-throughput TCR immunosequencing, statistical association of individual TCRs with disease status, and machine learning. A later analysis re-analyzed previously published TCR beta repertoires from hundreds of donors and added high-resolution HLA genotyping to study TCR occurrence patterns. Rather than drawing on any new phenotypic data, the later analysis identified candidate immune exposures from TCR beta sequences and the way those sequences occurred across donors. To decide whether each TCR beta V gene segment behaved as functional or pseudogenic, an earlier analysis of nearly 600 of the donors relied on high-throughput TCR beta sequencing. Alongside the repertoire data, information on donor age, sex, ethnicity and CMV serostatus was compiled. Genome-wide SNP genotypes for about 55% of the roughly 670 donors were used in a later genetic analysis, which treated that subset as a discovery cohort. Every repertoire in the discovery cohort had been generated on one and the same sequencing platform. Class I and class II HLA loci were covered by the typing at four-digit resolution. The number of donors typed differed by locus, with about 629-630 for A, B, C, DRB1 and DQB1, around 500 for DQA1, approximately 570 for DPA1, and around 450 for DPB1. About five DR-DQ haplotypes were treated as single units for association and clustering because of strong linkage in the cohort. Among 398 genotyped donors of the cohort, an average of about 240,000 unique TCR beta nucleotide sequences were sequenced per donor, 15% to 20% of them non-productive. What the study reported, not specific to this receptor: A total of fewer than 200 TCR beta chains were listed by the study as associated with cytomegalovirus. In a later analysis, most CMV-associated TCR beta chains were found to appear HLA-restricted, with HLA associations seemingly driven largely by CMV exposure. A later analysis found that TCR association rates varied across HLA loci, with DRB1 alleles showing the most associated TCRs and HLA-C alleles the fewest. For the cohort, immune exposure information was limited to CMV serostatus. Broadly in line with IMGT annotations, most TCR beta V segments showed up in productive rearrangements about 90% or about 30% of the time in an earlier analysis of approximately 600 of the donors. The classifier was reported to diagnose cytomegalovirus status with high specificity and sensitivity in both the original cohort and the validation cohort. A group of highly shared sequence variants was considered likely to be a technical artifact of the sequencing pipeline. In a later analysis, HLA-associated TCR beta chains were found to be more clonally expanded and to have lower generation probabilities than equally common non-associated chains. In a later genetic analysis, fewer N-insertions in productive TCRs were reported among donors in an Asian-associated ancestry cluster than the roughly 700-donor mean. Only TCR beta chains were sequenced in this cohort, and the absence of alpha or paired-chain data limited detectable features. While some public TCRs were present in many individuals, most TCR sequences turned up only very rarely across donors. In a later analysis, several top co-occurrence clusters were reported to appear linked to parvovirus B19, influenza, CMV and Epstein-Barr virus. Three of the identified cytomegalovirus-associated TCR beta chains were confirmed in vitro to be specific for cytomegalovirus antigens. When HLA alleles, especially DR and DQ, strongly co-occurred, TCR associations were difficult to assign to individual alleles. The authors suggested that the approach could potentially be extended to other disease states and immunological phenotypes. A further reported finding was that TCR beta sequences accurately predicted the HLA-A and HLA-B alleles for most subjects in the first cohort. The presence/absence analyses assumed that sequencing depth was roughly uniform across donors, and that assumption may not be true. Because counts were too low, roughly 17 rarely observed V segments, including chromosome 9 orphons, were left out of the earlier analysis of a few hundred of the donors. Specific HLA alleles were associated with roughly 16,000 TCR beta sequences at a false discovery rate of 0.05 in a later analysis. Correlated functional status among segregating V segments might be attributable to linkage disequilibrium, but an unknown experimental factor could not be ruled out. Because the 87-base-pair reads could not distinguish some IMGT-functional V segments, including TRBV6-2 and TRBV6-3, those segments were excluded. In a later genetic analysis, a missense DCLRE1C variant was associated with V-gene and J-gene trimming of TCR beta chains, and the association was replicated in an independent cohort. Because some donors lacked HLA typing at each locus, the association tests relied only on the typed subset.

In total, roughly 670 healthy bone marrow donors made up the cohort. All cohort members were sampled while nominally healthy, although unrecorded immune exposures were likely present. The donor was CMV seronegative and belonged to the group of roughly 330 seronegative cohort members. Each donor provided a peripheral blood sample, and peripheral blood mononuclear cells were used for TCR beta sequencing. The Qiagen DNeasy Blood Extraction Kit was used to extract genomic DNA from the blood cell samples. V is shortened by 3 bases, J by 6 bases, and the region joining them spans 6 bases. CDR1 and CDR2 are read off the germline V gene as SGHDN and FVKESK. Counted from cysteine to phenylalanine, this CDR3 has 12 amino acids. Just the 36-base CDR3 DNA is kept, in frame starting at base 1. A note on this clone: Its specific antigen is unknown. Nothing much larger sits one base from this clone, and base qualities are not available.

The library was generated by the immunoSEQ multiplex PCR assay. The multiplex PCR relied on a mix of 60 forward primers for TCR Vbeta segments and 13 reverse primers for TCR Jbeta segments. The CDR3 region of rearranged TCR beta genes was amplified from genomic DNA with a multiplex PCR assay. The Illumina HiSeq System was used to sequence the amplified TCR beta libraries as 87-base-pair reads. The original pipeline was this. A later analysis counted about 80 million unique TCR beta chains across the 670 or so repertoires, and 9.5 million to 11 million of these chains were shared by at least two donors. To remove PCR and sequencing errors, raw reads were error-corrected and collapsed into unique sequences using a nearest-neighbor algorithm that merged closely related sequences. V, D and J gene segments were assigned by aligning CDR3 sequences to IMGT reference sequences. Each retained sequence needed at least a six-nucleotide match to both a V gene segment and a J gene segment. A rearrangement counted as productive if the CDR3 had no stop codons and remained in frame with V and J, and every other rearrangement counted as non-productive. CDR3 was defined by IMGT convention, running from the second conserved V-encoded cysteine to the conserved J-encoded phenylalanine. In an earlier analysis of around 570 of the donors, sequences lacking an unambiguous match to a single V gene segment were excluded. An earlier analysis of a few hundred of the donors called V segments functional above 56.7% productive rearrangements and segregating when the between-donor standard deviation exceeded 5%. A statistical classification framework was developed to diagnose cytomegalovirus status using the catalog of TCR beta chain sequences. In a later analysis, V and J genes were assigned by comparing TCR nucleotide sequences against IMGT/GENE-DB human TR gene sequences. Using the TCRdist pipeline, a later analysis assigned CDR3 sequences along with most-parsimonious VDJ recombination scenarios. A later analysis defined each TCR beta chain by its CDR3 amino acid sequence plus V-gene family, and excluded reads lacking a unique V-gene family. As a way to deal with suspected cross-contamination and a sequencing artifact, a later analysis dropped approximately 570 nucleotide sequences that were highly shared and had low generation probability. For each public chain, a later analysis derived a clonal expansion index from normalized ranks of inferred template counts within each repertoire. In a later analysis, generation probabilities were computed using a VDJ recombination model fitted to out-of-frame rearrangements, and the results were checked against IGoR. In a later analysis, hypergeometric tests were used to score TCR-TCR, TCR-HLA and TCR-CMV co-occurrence, with a repertoire-size bias correction applied to TCR pairs. False discovery rates were estimated in a later analysis by permuting HLA or CMV assignments 20 times. A later analysis grouped co-occurring TCRs with DBSCAN, adding TCRdist sequence similarity when clustering within HLA-allele-positive subsets. Repertoires with fewer than 30,000 or more than 120,000 public chains were left out of co-occurrence clustering, as were roughly five repertoires with anomalous nucleotide sharing. TCRdb retrieved this table from immuneACCESS and kept in-frame rearrangements only. Not all clones are present; in checked studies, unresolved V genes account for under half, and no reason is known for the remainder. The V and J calls and clone size come from that table; D and trimming were worked out from the DNA. This sample comprises fewer than 250,000 clones, 60% to 80% of them detected only once. The ten largest clones represent about 2% of the sample.

The sample consisted of PBMCs. This chain joins TRBV14 to TRBJ2-1, with the D gene not clear enough to name. This TCR came from a male donor in good health and CMV-seronegative. The sequenced DNA: TGTGCCAGCAGCCATGTATCCAATGAGCAGTTCTTC. Its protein is CASSHVSNEQFF.